A selection of T cell receptor beta chains follows, all from one sample in a study. MiXCR, run by TCRdb on the RT-PCR reads, gives a single entry per CDR3 protein. The data show more than 550,000 distinct CDR3 sequences, 13% to 15% seen once. Material: memory CD4+ T cells from blood. These receptors originate from a female donor in good health, serving as a healthy control. Each CDR3 is given without its conserved first and last residue.

v_gene	j_gene	CDR3aa
TRBV6-2/TRBV6-3	TRBJ2-1	ASSWLGRYNEQF
TRBV6-2/TRBV6-3	TRBJ2-3	ASSPGIRGGTDTQY
TRBV4-3	TRBJ1-3	ASSQVGGDTIY
TRBV7-2	TRBJ2-7	ASSRLALYGEQY
TRBV27	TRBJ2-7	ASKALRTSYEQY
TRBV20-1	TRBJ2-2	SARASGRSTGELF
TRBV11-2	TRBJ1-1	ASSLDTGHAEAF
TRBV3-1	TRBJ2-1	ASSLPLADNEQF
TRBV7-7	TRBJ2-5	ASSLALQGAGETQY
TRBV12-3/TRBV12-4	TRBJ2-7	ASSFGPIPYEQY
TRBV7-2	TRBJ2-7	ASSLRFPIATYEQY
TRBV5-4	TRBJ2-1	ASSPGTSGFFYNEQF
TRBV29-1	TRBJ1-5	SVEISADQPQH
TRBV20-1	TRBJ1-2	SAPINYGYT
TRBV7-2	TRBJ1-1	ASSLDWAPAAITEAF
TRBV12-3/TRBV12-4	TRBJ1-1	ASRGIGQNTEAF
TRBV4-2	TRBJ2-1	ASTSRAAGGSGQSGEQF
TRBV10-2	TRBJ1-1	ASRDTANTEAF